At least ten counts were recorded for the clone carrying this TCR beta chain. The sample's time point: persistent/refractory GD, antithyroid drugs over 5 years with positive TRAb. Generation of the TCR library employed RNA extracted from PBMCs. Arm-PCR of CDR3 regions and iRepertoire HTBI primers were used to build TCR beta libraries. TCRdb re-derived calls from the multiplex PCR reads in MiXCR, one entry per CDR3 protein. Among 600,000 to 800,000 distinct CDR3 sequences listed, about 30% were seen once. This sample was taken from a study of regulatory T cells in long-lasting Graves disease. Germline V gene lookup returns CDR1 SNHLY and CDR2 FYNNEI. The CDR3 loop spans 13 amino acids. The V gene lost 3 bases and the J gene lost 7 bases, with 10 bases spanning the gap.

The TCR comes from a female donor with Graves disease. The sample here was peripheral blood mononuclear cells (PBMCs), taken when the disease was refractory, from a patient treated with antithyroid drugs. This sequence joins TRBV2 and TRBJ1-5, with D perhaps TRBD1 (5 bases). Here the CDR3 reads CASSDRVRQPQHF. CDR3 DNA sequence: TGTGCCAGCAGTGACAGGGTCAGGCAGCCCCAGCATTTT.